This entry is about one T cell receptor (beta chain). This sample stems from a study of blood T cell repertoires in COVID-19. Study background: COVID-19 samples, acute and convalescent, were from the United States, Italy and Spain. T cells, B-cell-depleted T cells, or PBMCs provided the cDNA or gDNA that served as material.

Study processing details: Reference gene primer amplification gave estimated nucleated cell counts. Profiled with immunoSEQ multiplex PCR; TCRdb holds only in-frame clones, not every one. From that table come the V and J calls and clone size; the DNA was used to work out D and trimming. The repertoire has tens of thousands of clones, 75% to 90% of them found once; the top ten carry roughly an eighth. V dropped 1 base and J dropped 8 bases, with 18 bases sitting between them. Germline-derived CDR1 and CDR2 are KGHSH and LQKENI. CDR3 length equals 16 residues. This receptor was identified in a woman aged 55 to 70 with active COVID-19. The material sequenced was peripheral blood. V is TRBV18 and J is TRBJ2-1; possible D gene TRBD1, 5 bases. CDR3 protein: CASSPQGSGGWDEQFF. The DNA for the CDR3 is TGTGCCAGCTCACCACAGGGGTCCGGCGGCTGGGATGAGCAGTTCTTC.